The 21 T cell receptor beta chains below were found in one sample sequenced in a study of human T cells and chemical hapten exposure. TCRdb independently ran MiXCR on the RACE reads; one entry per CDR3 protein. The sample comprises more than 80,000 distinct CDR3 sequences, about a tenth of which are singletons, and around 3.7% rests with the top ten. The time point denotes: patch test 3, about 24 weeks after DPC sensitization. The treatment denotes: therapeutic diphenylcyclopropenone sensitization with weekly scalp DPC. Sequences were derived from whole blood, sampled in connection with sensitization to the hapten diphenylcyclopropenone (DPC). These receptors were taken from a woman in her 50s with alopecia areata. Some clones in this sample may be carry-over from other donors' samples.

The rearrangement joins TRBV20-1 to TRBJ2-4; 7 nucleotides align to TRBD1. This CDR3 region has 13 residues. Looked up from germline, CDR1 is DFQATT and CDR2 is SNEGSKA (reference sequence). J gave up 4 bases and V 5 bases, and 5 bases lay outside the gene matches. The CDR3 DNA is TGCAGTGCTTCCCCGGGACAGAAAAACATTCAGTACTTC. Translating gives CSASPGQKNIQYF.

The chain recombines TRBV5-1 with TRBJ2-7, with D maybe TRBD2 (6 bases). The germline V and J ends were trimmed by 4 bases and 0 bases, with 20 bases remaining between them. Germline loops: CDR1 SGHRS, CDR2 YFSETQ. The CDR3 runs to 17 residues. The CDR3 reads CASSALAKDGSSYEQYF. CDR3 sequence (DNA): TGCGCCAGCAGCGCCTTGGCTAAGGACGGGAGCTCCTACGAGCAGTACTTC.

At least ten counts were recorded for this clonotype. Mismatch with germline at one junction end may stem from a read error. The V and J genes are TRBV5-1 and TRBJ2-2, with no clear D. The CDR3 totals 14 residues. Germline values: CDR1 SGHRS, CDR2 YFSETQ. CDR3 loop: CASSLGTNTGELFF. As DNA, the CDR3 is TGTGCCAGCAGCTTAGGCACGAACACCGGGGAGCTGTTTTTT.

At least ten counts were recorded for this clonotype. This chain links TRBV12-3 or TRBV12-4 with TRBJ1-4; possibly TRBD1 for D (6 bases). The length of the CDR3 is 15 residues. Trimming pared 0 bases from V and 7 bases from J, leaving 12 bases between. The CDR3 protein is CASSLAAVRGEKLFF. The CDR3 DNA follows: TGTGCCAGCAGTTTAGCGGCCGTCAGGGGTGAAAAACTGTTTTTT.

V usage is TRBV11-3 and J usage is TRBJ2-3, with D unresolved. This CDR3 comprises 13 residues. V was trimmed by 2 bases and J by 7 bases, leaving 10 bases between them. Germline CDR1 SGHNT, CDR2 YENEEA. The CDR3 DNA reads TGTGCCAGCAGCTTACCCCCCGGAAATACGCAGTATTTT. Its translation: CASSLPPGNTQYF.

This clonotype was detected ten times or more. The genes are TRBV5-7 and TRBJ2-1; 10 bases agree with TRBD2. TRBV5-7 is an ORF, with its function uncertain. The CDR3 covers 16 residues. V lost 0 bases to trimming and J lost 6 bases; unmatched junction nucleotides: 6. CDR3 in DNA: TGTGCCAGCAGCTTGGGTAAGCGGGAGGGGATCAATGAGCAGTTCTTC. It encodes CASSLGKREGINEQFF.

This clonotype was recorded many times. The V gene is TRBV24-1, the J gene TRBJ1-5, with D unclear. Germline V lookup: CDR1 KGHDR, CDR2 SFDVKD. V was clipped by 0 bases and J by 4 bases, with 6 bases between them. There are 14 residues in the CDR3. DNA of the CDR3: TGTGCCACCAGTGATTTGGCCGCGAATCAGCCCCAGCATTTT. This sequence encodes CATSDLAANQPQHF.

This clonotype showed up many times. This chain links TRBV29-1 with TRBJ2-5; D call uncertain. The CDR3 spans 12 residues. With 2 bases removed from V and 1 base from J, the gap between germline ends came to 5 bases. The germline gives CDR1 SQVTM, CDR2 ANQGSEA. DNA of the CDR3: TGCAGCGTTGAATTGGGCCAAGAGACCCAGTACTTC. Translating gives CSVELGQETQYF.

This clonotype was recorded a few times. CDR3 region: CASSSGQGGEGANVLTF. Written as DNA, the CDR3 is TGTGCCAGCAGCTCCGGACAGGGAGGTGAAGGGGCCAACGTCCTGACTTTC. The chain recombines TRBV7-9 with TRBJ2-6, with 8 bases matching TRBD1. CDR1 SEHNR and CDR2 FQNEAQ come from the germline V gene (reference sequence). The CDR3 consists of 17 residues. V shed 4 bases and J 4 bases; nucleotides not matched to a gene: 9.

This chain uses TRBV2 with TRBJ2-2; D might be TRBD2 (6 bases). V dropped 2 bases and J dropped 6 bases, with 10 bases sitting between them. The CDR3 runs 14 residues. Germline CDR1 is SNHLY and CDR2 is FYNNEI. In DNA form, the CDR3 reads TGTGCCAGCAGTGAAAGAACGGGAGCCGGGGAGCTGTTTTTT. It yields the protein CASSERTGAGELFF. The complete variable domain, with remaining parts taken from reference TRBV2 and TRBJ2-2, reads EPEVTQTPSHQVTQMGQEVILRCVPISNHLYFYWYRQILGQKVEFLVSFYNNEISEKSEIFDDQFSVERPDGSNFTLKIRSTKLEDSAMYFCASSERTGAGELFFGEGSRLTVL.

The rearrangement joins TRBV15 to TRBJ2-7; 8 positions match TRBD2. This CDR3 is 13 amino acids long. The V gene's germline CDR1 is LNHNV and CDR2 YYDKDF (reference sequence). Trimming took 3 bases from V and 8 from J; bases not matched to a gene: 6. CDR3 DNA: TGTGCCACCAGCAGTCCCATAGCGGGGAAGCAGTACTTC. It translates to CATSSPIAGKQYF.

This clonotype occurred a few times. This chain connects TRBV29-1 to TRBJ2-7, with 8 bases that match TRBD2. The CDR3 totals 14 residues. With 4 bases clipped from V and 2 bases from J, the junction kept 7 bases outside the gene matches. Germline assignment: CDR1 SQVTM and CDR2 ANQGSEA. CDR3: CSVATSGLTYEQYF. The CDR3 region has the DNA TGCAGCGTTGCAACTAGCGGCCTAACCTACGAGCAGTACTTC.

This chain uses TRBV12-3 or TRBV12-4 with TRBJ2-7, with a possible D match to TRBD1 (5 bases). This CDR3 has 11 residues. Trimming took off 6 bases at V and 9 bases at J, with 12 bases between the two ends. The CDR3 loop reads CASSNRRLQYF. The CDR3 DNA reads TGTGCCAGCAGCAACAGGCGTTTGCAGTACTTC.

This clonotype was seen ten or more times. The chain has TRBV20-1 and TRBJ2-5; no reliable D call. V dropped 2 bases and J dropped 4 bases, with 8 bases sitting between them. CDR3 length: 12 residues. CDR1 is DFQATT and CDR2 is SNEGSKA in the germline V gene (reference sequence). CDR3 region: CSARPSAETQYF. CDR3 nucleotides: TGCAGTGCTAGACCTTCCGCAGAGACCCAGTACTTC.

The sample holds many counts of this clonotype. The V call is TRBV6-1, the J call TRBJ2-2; D remains unclear. The CDR3 length is 14 residues. V lost 1 base and J lost 6, with 9 bases in between. Germline V lookup: CDR1 MNHNS, CDR2 SASEGT. Here the CDR3 DNA reads TGTGCCAGCAGTGAAGTTGACCACCCCGGGGAGCTGTTTTTT. Encoded protein: CASSEVDHPGELFF.

This clonotype was picked up many times. The chain joins TRBV11-1 to TRBJ2-2; D gene unclear. Germline CDR1 reads SGHAT; CDR2 reads FQDESV (reference sequence). The CDR3 is made up of 15 amino acids. With 3 bases removed from V and 0 bases from J, the gap between germline ends came to 8 bases. In DNA, the CDR3 is TGTGCCAGCAGCTTGGAACGAGCGAACACCGGGGAGCTGTTTTTT. Protein product: CASSLERANTGELFF. The variable domain in full, with the rest retrieved from reference TRBV11-1 and TRBJ2-2, is EAEVAQSPRYKITEKSQAVAFWCDPISGHATLYWYRQILGQGPELLVQFQDESVVDDSQLPKDRFSAERLKGVDSTLKIQPAELGDSAMYLCASSLERANTGELFFGEGSRLTVL.

The CDR3 reads CSVVRTGVGEQYF. In DNA, the CDR3 is TGCAGCGTTGTCCGGACAGGGGTTGGCGAGCAGTACTTC. J is TRBJ2-7 and V is TRBV29-1; TRBD1 aligns across 9 bases. The CDR3 has 13 residues. Germline V gene sequence: CDR1 SQVTM, CDR2 ANQGSEA. The ends lost 4 bases at V and 6 bases at J; junction bases unmatched: 7.

As for this clonotype: The germline gene is not matched at one end of the junction; a read error may be the cause. The chain recombines TRBV28 with TRBJ2-7; D call uncertain. The CDR3 runs 13 residues. CDR1 and CDR2 from the germline V gene are MDHEN and SYDVKM. DNA of the CDR3: TGTGGCAGCAGTTTCCCACTTACCTACGAGCAGTACTTC. It codes for CGSSFPLTYEQYF.

In this sample, this clonotype turned up a few times. J is TRBJ2-7 and V is TRBV18; a possible D gene is TRBD2 (6 bases). Germline CDR1 reads KGHSH; CDR2 reads LQKENI. This CDR3 region has 14 residues. V was trimmed by 2 bases and J by 6 bases, leaving 14 bases between them. CDR3 residues: CASSPYDLGGEQYF. The CDR3 DNA follows: TGTGCCAGCTCACCATACGACCTGGGGGGCGAGCAGTACTTC. Full variable domain (missing parts from reference TRBV18 and TRBJ2-7): NAGVMQNPRHLVRRRGQEARLRCSPMKGHSHVYWYRQLPEEGLKFMVYLQKENIIDESGMPKERFSAEFPKEGPSILRIQQVVRGDSAAYFCASSPYDLGGEQYFGPGTRLTVT.

The chain combines TRBV20-1 with TRBJ2-7; no reliable D call. The CDR3 is made up of 11 amino acids. V dropped 7 bases and J dropped 7 bases, with 14 bases sitting between them. Germline V CDR1 and CDR2: DFQATT, SNEGSKA (reference sequence). The CDR3 loop reads CSGGTHGEQYF. CDR3 DNA sequence: TGCAGTGGCGGAACCCATGGTGAGCAGTACTTC.

Notes on this clonotype: At one boundary the junction diverges from the germline segment, which might be a read error. The chain employs TRBV7-8 and TRBJ2-1, with 10 bases fitting TRBD2. This CDR3 region has 15 residues. Germline lookup yields CDR1 SGHVS and CDR2 FQNEAQ. Here the CDR3 DNA reads TGTGCCAGCAGGTTAGCGGGAGGCTACTACAATGAGCAGTTCTTC. Its protein product is CASRLAGGYYNEQFF.